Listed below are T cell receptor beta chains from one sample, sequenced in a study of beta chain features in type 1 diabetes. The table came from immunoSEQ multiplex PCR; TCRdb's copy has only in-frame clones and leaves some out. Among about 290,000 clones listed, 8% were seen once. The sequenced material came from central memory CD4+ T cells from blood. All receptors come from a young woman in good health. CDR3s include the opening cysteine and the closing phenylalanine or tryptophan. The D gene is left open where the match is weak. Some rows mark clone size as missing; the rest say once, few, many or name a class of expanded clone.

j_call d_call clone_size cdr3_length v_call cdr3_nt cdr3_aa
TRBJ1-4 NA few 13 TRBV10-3 TGTGCCATCCGGACCCGGAGCGATGAAAAACTGTTTTTT CAIRTRSDEKLFF
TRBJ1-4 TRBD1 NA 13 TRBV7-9 TGTGCCAGCAGCTCTCAGGGACAGGAAAAACTGTTTTTT CASSSQGQEKLFF
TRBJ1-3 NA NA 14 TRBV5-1 TGCGCCAGCAGCTTTGACGGGTCCGGAAACACCATATATTTT CASSFDGSGNTIYF
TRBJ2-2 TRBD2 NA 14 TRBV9 TGTGCCAGCAGCGTCCAAAGCGGGGGCGGGGAGCTGTTTTTT CASSVQSGGGELFF
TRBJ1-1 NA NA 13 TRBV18 TGTGCCAGCTCACCAAGGGAGAACACTGAAGCTTTCTTT CASSPRENTEAFF
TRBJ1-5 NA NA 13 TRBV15 TGTGCCACCAGCAGGGAAGGGGAGGGCGCCCAGCATTTT CATSREGEGAQHF
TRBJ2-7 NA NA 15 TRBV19 TGTGCCAGTAGTTCTCCCGGGCGGGCCTTCTACGAGCAGTACTTC CASSSPGRAFYEQYF
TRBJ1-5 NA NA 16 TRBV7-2 TGTGCCAGCAGCTTAGCGGCAGGGTGGAGCAATCAGCCCCAGCATTTT CASSLAAGWSNQPQHF
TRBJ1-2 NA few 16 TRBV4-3 TGCGCCAGCAGCCAGGTCCGAGGGACCTCTAACTATGGCTACACCTTC CASSQVRGTSNYGYTF
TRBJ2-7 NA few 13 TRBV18 TGTGCCAGCTCCCCAACGCCCTCCTACGAGCAGTACTTC CASSPTPSYEQYF
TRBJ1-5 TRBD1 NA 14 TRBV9 TGTGCCAGCAGCCGGGACAGGGGGCTAGAGGCCCAGCATTTT CASSRDRGLEAQHF
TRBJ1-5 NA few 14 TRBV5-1 TGCGCCAGCAGCTTGGGGGGAGCTAATCAGCCCCAGCATTTT CASSLGGANQPQHF
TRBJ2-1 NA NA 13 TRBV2 TGTGCCAGCAGTGTATCTAGAGGCAATGAGCAGTTCTTC CASSVSRGNEQFF
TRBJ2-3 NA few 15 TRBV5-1 TGCGCCAGCAGCAGCAGCGGAGCTAGCACAGATACGCAGTATTTT CASSSSGASTDTQYF
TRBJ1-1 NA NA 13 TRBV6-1 TGTGCCAGCAGTGGAGGGGTCGACACTGAAGCTTTCTTT CASSGGVDTEAFF
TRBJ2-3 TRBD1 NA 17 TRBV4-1 TGCGCCAGCAGCCAAGCGTGGACAGGGAGCGGCACAGATACGCAGTATTTT CASSQAWTGSGTDTQYF
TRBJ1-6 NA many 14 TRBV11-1 TGTGCCAGCAGCTTACAGGGTTACTCTTCACCCCTCCACTTT CASSLQGYSSPLHF
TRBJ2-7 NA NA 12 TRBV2 TGTGCCAGCAGTAAGGACAGCAACGAGCAGTACTTC CASSKDSNEQYF
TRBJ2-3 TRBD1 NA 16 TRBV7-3 TGTGCCAGCAGCCCCATGGGTCAGGGGGCCACAGATACGCAGTATTTT CASSPMGQGATDTQYF
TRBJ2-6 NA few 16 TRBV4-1 TGCGCCAGCAGCCAATACCAACTCTCTGGGGCCAACGTCCTGACTTTC CASSQYQLSGANVLTF
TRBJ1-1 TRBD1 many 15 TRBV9 TGTGCCAGCAGCGCCTCCGGGACAGAGAACACTGAAGCTTTCTTT CASSASGTENTEAFF
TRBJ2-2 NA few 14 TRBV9 TGTGCCAGCAGCGTAGATGGCAACACCGGGGAGCTGTTTTTT CASSVDGNTGELFF
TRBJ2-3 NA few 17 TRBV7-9 TGTGCCAGCAGCTTCGATTGGGGGCTGACTAGCACAGATACGCAGTATTTT CASSFDWGLTSTDTQYF
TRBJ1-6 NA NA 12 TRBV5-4 TGTGCCAGCAGCTTTTGGAATTCACCCCTCCACTTT CASSFWNSPLHF
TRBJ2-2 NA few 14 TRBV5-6 TGTGCCAGCAGCTTTACAGTGAACACCGGGGAGCTGTTTTTT CASSFTVNTGELFF
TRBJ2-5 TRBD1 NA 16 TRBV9 TGTGCCAGCAGCGTAGCCCTAGGGACAGGGCAAGAGACCCAGTACTTC CASSVALGTGQETQYF
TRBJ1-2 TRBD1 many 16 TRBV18 TGTGCCAGCTCACCACAGGGGGCAAAACCTAACTATGGCTACACCTTC CASSPQGAKPNYGYTF
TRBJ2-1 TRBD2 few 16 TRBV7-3 TGTGCCAGCAGCAGCTCAGCGGGAGTGCCCTACAATGAGCAGTTCTTC CASSSSAGVPYNEQFF
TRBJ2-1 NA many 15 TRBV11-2 TGTGCCAGCAGCTTAGTGCGTCACCGCAACAATGAGCAGTTCTTC CASSLVRHRNNEQFF
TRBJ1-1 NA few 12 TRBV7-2 TGTGCCAGCAGCTCCCCAGACAGGCGAGCTTTCTTT CASSSPDRRAFF
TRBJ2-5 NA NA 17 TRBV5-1 TGCGCCAGCAGCTCCCGACCGGGGGCAGGGGGTGGAGAGACCCAGTACTTC CASSSRPGAGGGETQYF
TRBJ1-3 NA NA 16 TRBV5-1 TGCGCCAGCAGCTTGGGGATGCACAGCTCTGGAAACACCATATATTTT CASSLGMHSSGNTIYF
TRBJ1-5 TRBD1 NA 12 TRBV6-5 TGTGCCACTCGGACAGGGGGCTATGCCCAGCATTTT CATRTGGYAQHF
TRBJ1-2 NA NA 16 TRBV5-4 TGTGCCAGCAGCCCGGGATTATTCGACAGTTTTTATGGCTACACCTTC CASSPGLFDSFYGYTF
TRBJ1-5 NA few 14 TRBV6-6 TGTGCCAGCAGTCCGACCCAGGATAATCAGCCCCAGCATTTT CASSPTQDNQPQHF
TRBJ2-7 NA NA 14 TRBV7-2 TGTGCCAGCAGCTTAGTGGCGGTTACCTACGAGCAGTACTTC CASSLVAVTYEQYF
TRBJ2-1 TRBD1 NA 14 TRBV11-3 TGTGCCAGCAGCTTAGGGGCTACAGGGGTCGAGCAGTTCTTC CASSLGATGVEQFF
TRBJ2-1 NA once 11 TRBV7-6 TGTGCCAGCAGCTTATTGGGACTTCCGTTCTTC CASSLLGLPFF
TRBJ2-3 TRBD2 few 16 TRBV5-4 TGTGCCAGCAGCTCACGACTAGCGGGGGGCACAGATACGCAGTATTTT CASSSRLAGGTDTQYF
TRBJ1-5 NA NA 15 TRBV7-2 TGTGCCAGCAGCTCCCGACAGGATCTCAATCAGCCCCAGCATTTT CASSSRQDLNQPQHF
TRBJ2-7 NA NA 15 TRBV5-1 TGCGCCAGCAGCTCCGGGACAGCGGGAAGCTACGAGCAGTACTTC CASSSGTAGSYEQYF
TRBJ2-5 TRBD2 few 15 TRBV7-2 TGTGCCAGCAGCTTCCGCGGGAGGGCGTTTGAGACCCAGTACTTC CASSFRGRAFETQYF
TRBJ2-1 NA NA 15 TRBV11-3 TGTGCCAGCAGCTCCCCGGAAAGCTCCTACAATGAGCAGTTCTTC CASSSPESSYNEQFF
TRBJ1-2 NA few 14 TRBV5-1 TGCGCCAGCAGCTTGGTCCTCCGGGGCGATGGCTACACCTTC CASSLVLRGDGYTF
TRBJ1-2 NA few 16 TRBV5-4 TGTGCCAGCAGCTTGGCGGAGGGGTCCTATCTCTATGGCTACACCTTC CASSLAEGSYLYGYTF
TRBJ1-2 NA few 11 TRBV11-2 TGTGCCAGCAGCCCCTTCTATGGCTACACCTTC CASSPFYGYTF
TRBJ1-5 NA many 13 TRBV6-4 TGTGCCAGCATGATCAGTAGCAATCAGCCCCAGCATTTT CASMISSNQPQHF
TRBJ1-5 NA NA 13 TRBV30 TGTGCCTGGAGTGTATTGGTCAATCAGCCCCAGCATTTT CAWSVLVNQPQHF
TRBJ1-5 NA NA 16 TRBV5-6 TGTGCCAGCAGCTTGTATGGACAACCTAGCAATCAGCCCCAGCATTTT CASSLYGQPSNQPQHF
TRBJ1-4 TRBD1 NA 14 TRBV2 TGTGCCAGCGGCGGGACAGGGGGAGGAGAAAAACTGTTTTTT CASGGTGGGEKLFF
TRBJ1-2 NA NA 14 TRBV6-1 TGTGCCAGCATTGTCGGGGGAGCATATCGTGGCTACACCTTC CASIVGGAYRGYTF
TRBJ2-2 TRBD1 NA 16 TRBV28 TGTGCCAGCAGCCGACAGGGTTGGTTAAGCACCGGGGAGCTGTTTTTT CASSRQGWLSTGELFF
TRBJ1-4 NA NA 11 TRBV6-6 TGTGCCAGCAGTTACTCTGAAAAACTGTTTTTT CASSYSEKLFF
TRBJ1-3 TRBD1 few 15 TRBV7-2 TGTGCCAGCAGCCAACAACAGGGGACTGGAAACACCATATATTTT CASSQQQGTGNTIYF